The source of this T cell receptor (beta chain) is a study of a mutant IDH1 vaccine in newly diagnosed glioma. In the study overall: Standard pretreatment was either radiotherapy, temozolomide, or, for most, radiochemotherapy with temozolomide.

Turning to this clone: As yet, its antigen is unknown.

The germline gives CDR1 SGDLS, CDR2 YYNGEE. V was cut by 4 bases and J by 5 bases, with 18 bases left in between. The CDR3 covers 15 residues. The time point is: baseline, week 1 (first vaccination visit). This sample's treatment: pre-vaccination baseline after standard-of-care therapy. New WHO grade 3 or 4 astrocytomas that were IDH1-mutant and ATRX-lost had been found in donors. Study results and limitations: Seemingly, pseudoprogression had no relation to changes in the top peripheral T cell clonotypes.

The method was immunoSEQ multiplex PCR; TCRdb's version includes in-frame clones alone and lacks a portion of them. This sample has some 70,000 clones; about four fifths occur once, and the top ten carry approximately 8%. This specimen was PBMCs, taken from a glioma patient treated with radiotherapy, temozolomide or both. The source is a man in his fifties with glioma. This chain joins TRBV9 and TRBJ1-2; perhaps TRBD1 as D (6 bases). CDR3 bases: TGTGCCAGCAGCCCCCGACCGGGGGCATTGTATGGCTACACCTTC. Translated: CASSPRPGALYGYTF.